This TCR beta chain was identified in a study of cytomegalovirus exposure and HLA in healthy donors. Study-level results: Most TCR sequences were rare, but some public TCRs occurred in many donors. According to a later analysis, donors in an Asian-associated ancestry cluster reportedly had fewer N-insertions than the approximately 670-donor mean. Some V segments could not be told apart, so they were left out, TRBV6-2 and TRBV6-3 among them. Most CMV-associated TCR beta chains appeared HLA-restricted in a later analysis.

CDR3 length equals 14 residues. Trimming shortened V by 3 bases and J by 4 bases, and 9 bases separated the two germline ends. Germline lookup yields CDR1 MNHEY and CDR2 SMNVEV (reference sequence). The sample holds one count of this clone. The target antigen is unknown. Amplification used 60 Vbeta primers and 13 Jbeta primers. Assay: immunoSEQ multiplex PCR; the TCRdb copy retains only in-frame clones and omits some. The sample has 150,000 to 200,000 clones, under 90% seen once. The specimen sequenced was PBMCs. The J gene is TRBJ2-2, the V gene TRBV27; D may be TRBD2 (6 bases). The source is a young man in good health and CMV-seropositive. The CDR3 DNA reads TGTGCCAGCAGTTTTGCGGGGATCACCGGGGAGCTGTTTTTT. It codes for CASSFAGITGELFF.